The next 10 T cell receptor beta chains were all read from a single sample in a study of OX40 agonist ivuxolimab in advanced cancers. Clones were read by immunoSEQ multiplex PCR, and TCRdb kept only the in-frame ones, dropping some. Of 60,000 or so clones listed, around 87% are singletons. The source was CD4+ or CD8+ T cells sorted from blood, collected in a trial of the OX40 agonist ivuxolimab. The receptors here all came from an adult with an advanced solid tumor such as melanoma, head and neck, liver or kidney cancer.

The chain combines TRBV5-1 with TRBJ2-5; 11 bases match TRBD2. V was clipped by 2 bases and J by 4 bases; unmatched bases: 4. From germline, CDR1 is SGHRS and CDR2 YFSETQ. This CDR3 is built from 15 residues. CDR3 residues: CASSFGLAGAETQYF. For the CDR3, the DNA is TGCGCCAGCAGCTTTGGACTAGCGGGTGCAGAGACCCAGTACTTC.

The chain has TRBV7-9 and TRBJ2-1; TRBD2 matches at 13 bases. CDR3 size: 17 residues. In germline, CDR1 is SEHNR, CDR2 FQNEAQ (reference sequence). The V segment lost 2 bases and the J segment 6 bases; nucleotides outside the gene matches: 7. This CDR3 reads CASSLNLLAGGPNEQFF. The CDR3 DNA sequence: TGTGCCAGCAGCTTAAACTTACTAGCGGGAGGGCCCAATGAGCAGTTCTTC.

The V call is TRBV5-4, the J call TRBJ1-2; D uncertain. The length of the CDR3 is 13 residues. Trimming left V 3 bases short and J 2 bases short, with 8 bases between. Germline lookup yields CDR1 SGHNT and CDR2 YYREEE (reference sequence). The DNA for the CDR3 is TGTGCCAGCAGCTCTTCCCAAAACTATGGCTACACCTTC. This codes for CASSSSQNYGYTF.

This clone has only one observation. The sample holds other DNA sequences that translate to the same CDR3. CDR3 region: CASSIYGYGTEAFF. CDR3 sequence (DNA): TGTGCCAGTAGTATATACGGGTACGGCACTGAAGCTTTCTTT. V usage is TRBV19 and J usage is TRBJ1-1; D ambiguous. The CDR3 runs 14 residues. Germline V gene data show CDR1 as LNHDA and CDR2 as SQIVND (reference sequence). V was cut by 2 bases and J by 4 bases, with 11 bases left in between.

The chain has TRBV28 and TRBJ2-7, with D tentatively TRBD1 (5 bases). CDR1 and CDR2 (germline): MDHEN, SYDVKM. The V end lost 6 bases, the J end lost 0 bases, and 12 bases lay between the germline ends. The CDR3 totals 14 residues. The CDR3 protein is CASSRLTGSYEQYF. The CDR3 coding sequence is TGTGCCAGCAGCCGACTTACAGGCTCCTACGAGCAGTACTTC.

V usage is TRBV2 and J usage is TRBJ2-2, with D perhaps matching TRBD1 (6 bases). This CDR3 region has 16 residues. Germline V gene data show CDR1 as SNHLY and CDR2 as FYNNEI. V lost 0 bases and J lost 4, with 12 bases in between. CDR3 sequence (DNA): TGTGCCAGCAGTGAAGCGCTGTTGGGGGCCACCGGGGAGCTGTTTTTT. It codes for CASSEALLGATGELFF.

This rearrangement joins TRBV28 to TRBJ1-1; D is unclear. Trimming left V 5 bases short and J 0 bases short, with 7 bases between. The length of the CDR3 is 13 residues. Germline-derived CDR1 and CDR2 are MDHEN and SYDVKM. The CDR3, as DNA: TGTGCCAGCAGTAGGGCCCTGAACACTGAAGCTTTCTTT. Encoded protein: CASSRALNTEAFF.

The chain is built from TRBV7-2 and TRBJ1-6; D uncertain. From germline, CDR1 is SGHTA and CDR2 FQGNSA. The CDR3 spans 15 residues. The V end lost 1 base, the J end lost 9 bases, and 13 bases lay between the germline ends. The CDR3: CASSLVRGVSSPLHF. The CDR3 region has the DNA TGTGCCAGCAGCTTAGTGCGGGGAGTGAGTTCACCCCTCCACTTT.

The CDR3 loop reads CASSWGSGRGTDTQYF. The CDR3 region has the DNA TGCGCCAGCAGCTGGGGTAGCGGGAGGGGTACAGATACGCAGTATTTT. The J gene is TRBJ2-3, the V gene TRBV5-1, with 11 bases aligning to TRBD2. CDR3 length: 16 amino acids. Losses at the gene ends were 3 bases for V and 3 bases for J; bases not matched to a gene: 6. Germline V lookup: CDR1 SGHRS, CDR2 YFSETQ.

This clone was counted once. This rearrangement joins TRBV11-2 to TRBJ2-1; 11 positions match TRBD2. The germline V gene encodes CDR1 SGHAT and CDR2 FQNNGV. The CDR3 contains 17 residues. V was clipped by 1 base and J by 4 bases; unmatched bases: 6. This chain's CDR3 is CASSLVGTSGVYNEQFF. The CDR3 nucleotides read TGTGCCAGCAGCTTAGTGGGGACTAGCGGAGTTTACAATGAGCAGTTCTTC.